This note documents a single TCR beta chain sequence. Donors showed nominal health when sampled, although they likely had unrecorded immune exposures. This record belongs to a study of cytomegalovirus exposure and HLA in healthy donors. PCR involved 60 Vbeta and 13 Jbeta primers. Method: immunoSEQ multiplex PCR; TCRdb's copy keeps in-frame clones and lacks some. The data hold some 70,000 clones, with roughly four fifths observed a single time. Germline values: CDR1 MNHEY, CDR2 SVGAGI. The V end lost 6 bases, the J end lost 2 bases, and 13 bases lay between the germline ends. The CDR3 is made up of 15 amino acids.

Input material: PBMCs. The TCR was taken from a human donor in good health. The chain employs TRBV6-5 and TRBJ2-2; tentatively, D is TRBD2 (5 bases). CDR3 nucleotide sequence: TGTGCCAGCAGCCAAACCGGGGTCAACACCGGGGAGCTGTTTTTT. Amino acids: CASSQTGVNTGELFF.